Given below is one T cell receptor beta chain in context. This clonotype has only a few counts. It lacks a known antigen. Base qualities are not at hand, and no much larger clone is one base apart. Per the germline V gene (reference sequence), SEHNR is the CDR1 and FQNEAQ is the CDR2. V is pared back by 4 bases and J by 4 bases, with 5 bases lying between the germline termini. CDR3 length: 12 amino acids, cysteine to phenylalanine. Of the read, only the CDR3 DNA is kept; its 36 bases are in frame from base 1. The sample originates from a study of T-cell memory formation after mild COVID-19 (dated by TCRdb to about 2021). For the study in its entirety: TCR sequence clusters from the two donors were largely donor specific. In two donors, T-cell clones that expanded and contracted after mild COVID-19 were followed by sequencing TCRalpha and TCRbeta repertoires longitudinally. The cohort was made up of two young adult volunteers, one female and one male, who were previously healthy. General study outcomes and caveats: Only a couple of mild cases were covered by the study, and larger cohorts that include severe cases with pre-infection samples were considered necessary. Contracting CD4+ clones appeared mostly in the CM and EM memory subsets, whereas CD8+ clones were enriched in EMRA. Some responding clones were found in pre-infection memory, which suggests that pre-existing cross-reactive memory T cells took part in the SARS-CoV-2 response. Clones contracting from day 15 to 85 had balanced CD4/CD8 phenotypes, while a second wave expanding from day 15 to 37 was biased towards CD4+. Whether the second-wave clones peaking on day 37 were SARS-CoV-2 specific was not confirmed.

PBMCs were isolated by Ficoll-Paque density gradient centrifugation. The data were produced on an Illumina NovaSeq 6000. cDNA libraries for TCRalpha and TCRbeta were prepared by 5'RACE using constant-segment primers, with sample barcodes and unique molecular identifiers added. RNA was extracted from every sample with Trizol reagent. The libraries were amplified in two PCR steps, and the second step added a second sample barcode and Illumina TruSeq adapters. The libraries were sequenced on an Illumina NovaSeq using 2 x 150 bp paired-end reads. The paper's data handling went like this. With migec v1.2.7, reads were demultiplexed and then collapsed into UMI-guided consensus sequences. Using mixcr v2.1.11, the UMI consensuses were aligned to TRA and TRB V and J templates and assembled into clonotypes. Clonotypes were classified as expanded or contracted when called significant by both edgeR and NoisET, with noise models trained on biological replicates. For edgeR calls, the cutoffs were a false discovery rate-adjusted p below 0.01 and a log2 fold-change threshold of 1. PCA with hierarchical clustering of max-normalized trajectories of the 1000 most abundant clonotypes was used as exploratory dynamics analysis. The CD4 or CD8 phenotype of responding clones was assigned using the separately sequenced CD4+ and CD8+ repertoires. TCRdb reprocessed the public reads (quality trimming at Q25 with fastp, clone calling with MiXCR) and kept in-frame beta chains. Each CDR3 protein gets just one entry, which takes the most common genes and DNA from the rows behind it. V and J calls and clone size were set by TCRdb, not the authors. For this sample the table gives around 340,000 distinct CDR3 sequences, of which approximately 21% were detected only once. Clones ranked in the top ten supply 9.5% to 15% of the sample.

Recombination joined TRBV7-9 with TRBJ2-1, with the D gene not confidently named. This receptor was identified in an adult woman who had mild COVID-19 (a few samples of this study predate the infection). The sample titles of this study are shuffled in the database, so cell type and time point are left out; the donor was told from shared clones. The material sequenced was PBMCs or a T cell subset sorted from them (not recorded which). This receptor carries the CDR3 CASSSLYNEQFF. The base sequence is TGTGCCAGCAGCTCATTATACAATGAGCAGTTCTTC.